The clone carrying this TCR beta chain was detected many times. What it recognizes is unknown. The junction departs from the called germline gene at one end, perhaps through a read error. With iRepertoire HTBI primers and Arm-PCR of CDR3 regions, TCR beta libraries were built. One entry per CDR3 protein, called by TCRdb with MiXCR from the multiplex PCR reads. Among about 440,000 distinct CDR3 sequences listed, 16% were seen once. The time point was: newly diagnosed GD, antithyroid drugs for less than 3 months. Preparation of the TCR library used RNA extracted from PBMCs. These data come from a study of regulatory T cells in long-lasting Graves disease. Study-wide background: For a period under 3 months, newly diagnosed Graves' patients had taken antithyroid drugs. Study-wide findings and caveats: Not thyroid tissue but only peripheral blood was studied. TRBV28, TRBJ1-2 and TRBJ2-5 emerged as the favored segments in persistent disease.

Germline CDR1 reads SSHAT; CDR2 reads FNYEAQ (reference sequence). The CDR3 spans 14 residues. These same data were also listed under a study on T cells in Graves' hyperthyroidism and ophthalmopathy. That report notes: Uncontrolled infection, other autoimmune disease, pregnancy or lactation barred patients from enrollment.

The sequence was collected from a woman in her 30s with Graves disease. This chain joins TRBV7-7 and TRBJ2-3; 7 bases are a match to TRBD2. The sample consisted of peripheral blood mononuclear cells (PBMCs), taken at new diagnosis, from a patient treated with antithyroid drugs. The CDR3: CASSLAGGSDTQYF. CDR3 coding DNA: TGTGCTAGCAGCTTAGCGGGCGGGAGTGATACGCAGTATTTT.